Listed below are T cell receptor beta chains from one sample, sequenced in a study of blood T cell repertoires in COVID-19. Assay used: immunoSEQ multiplex PCR; TCRdb lists only in-frame clones, some missing. Among about 150,000 clones listed, 80% to 85% were seen once. The sequenced sample consisted of PBMCs or T cells enriched from blood (not recorded which). All receptors come from a woman aged 45-65 years who had recovered from COVID-19. The CDR3 runs from the conserved cysteine through the conserved F or W. A D gene is named only where the DNA matches it firmly. Clone size is shown for a subset of rows, as once, few, many or a class of expanded clone.

TRBV9	TRBD1	-	TRBJ2-7	CASSSQGFNEQYF	TGTGCCAGCAGCTCACAGGGGTTCAACGAGCAGTACTTC
TRBV27	TRBD2	-	TRBJ2-1	CASSLVAGVNEQFF	TGTGCCAGCAGTCTCGTAGCGGGAGTCAATGAGCAGTTCTTC
TRBV5-1	TRBD1	-	TRBJ2-3	CASSPQGGWADTQYF	TGCGCCAGCAGCCCCCAAGGGGGCTGGGCAGATACGCAGTATTTT
TRBV19	-	-	TRBJ2-3	CASRPGGLSTDTQYF	TGTGCCAGTAGGCCCGGGGGGCTAAGCACAGATACGCAGTATTTT
TRBV5-1	-	-	TRBJ2-5	CASTGDRGETQYF	TGCGCCAGCACGGGCGATAGGGGCGAGACCCAGTACTTC
TRBV9	-	-	TRBJ1-1	CASSAYTGFTEAFF	TGTGCCAGCAGCGCCTATACAGGATTCACTGAAGCTTTCTTT
TRBV4-3	-	once	TRBJ1-6	CASSQGNSRGENSPLHF	TGCGCCAGCAGCCAAGGGAATTCTCGCGGAGAAAATTCACCCCTCCACTTT
TRBV4-3	-	-	TRBJ2-2	CASSLESGAGELFF	TGCGCCAGCAGCTTAGAATCAGGGGCCGGGGAGCTGTTTTTT
TRBV4-3	-	-	TRBJ2-6	CASSQSRFGLKAGANVLTF	TGCGCCAGCAGCCAATCCCGGTTCGGACTGAAAGCTGGGGCCAACGTCCTGACTTTC
TRBV27	TRBD1	-	TRBJ2-7	CAIRQGGTYEQYF	TGTGCCATCAGACAGGGTGGAACCTACGAGCAGTACTTC
TRBV5-6	-	-	TRBJ1-1	CASSSFSGSNTEAFF	TGTGCCAGCAGTTCCTTTTCAGGGTCGAACACTGAAGCTTTCTTT
TRBV7-9	-	once	TRBJ1-3	CASSLAPEGGVSIYF	TGTGCCAGCAGCTTAGCACCGGAAGGCGGGGTGTCGATATATTTT
TRBV7-3	-	-	TRBJ2-7	CASSLTIREKRGYEQYF	TGTGCCAGCAGCTTAACGATACGAGAAAAGAGAGGCTACGAGCAGTACTTC
TRBV5-6	-	-	TRBJ1-4	CASSLGYRAGSTNEKLFF	TGTGCCAGCAGCTTGGGCTACCGGGCGGGATCAACTAATGAAAAACTGTTTTTT
TRBV4-1	-	-	TRBJ1-1	CASSQGEEMNTEAFF	TGCGCCAGCAGCCAAGGGGAGGAAATGAACACTGAAGCTTTCTTT
TRBV28	TRBD1	-	TRBJ2-1	CASSSGQGARNEQFF	TGTGCCAGCAGTTCCGGACAGGGGGCGCGCAATGAGCAGTTCTTC
TRBV3-1/TRBV3-2	TRBD2	medium-sized	TRBJ2-1	CASSSLRTSPQFF	TGTGCCAGCAGCTCACTCCGGACTAGTCCTCAGTTCTTC
TRBV6-5	-	-	TRBJ1-4	CASRRGSDEKLFF	TGTGCCAGCAGAAGGGGTTCCGATGAAAAACTGTTTTTT
TRBV3-1/TRBV3-2	-	-	TRBJ2-5	CATWSGGGTQYF	TGTGCGACTTGGTCAGGCGGAGGGACCCAGTACTTC
TRBV7-2	TRBD1	-	TRBJ2-3	CASSSDRGRGDTQYF	TGTGCCAGCAGCTCTGACAGGGGGCGAGGGGATACGCAGTATTTT